The clone carrying this T cell receptor beta chain was recorded at least ten times. The length of the CDR3 is 13 residues. Per germline, CDR1 SGHTA and CDR2 FQGTGA. Trimming stripped 2 bases from V and 10 bases from J, with 11 bases between. The sample is drawn from a study of early T cells in non-severe SARS-CoV-2 infection. Each single cDNA molecule received a unique molecular identifier. MiXCR, applied by TCRdb to the 5' RACE reads, yields one record per CDR3 protein. The sample yields some 81,000 distinct CDR3 sequences, roughly 9.4% seen once. The specimen was whole blood. The source is an adult who was a healthcare worker with PCR-confirmed SARS-CoV-2 infection or an uninfected control (not recorded which). The chain has TRBV7-3 and TRBJ2-2; no clear D gene. The DNA for the CDR3 is TGTGCCAGCAGCTTAGGTTCCGGGTTGGAGCTGTTTTTT. It yields the protein CASSLGSGLELFF. Filled out from reference TRBV7-3 and TRBJ2-2, the complete variable domain reads GAGVSQTPSNKVTEKGKYVELRCDPISGHTALYWYRQSLGQGPEFLIYFQGTGAADDSGLPNDRFFAVRPEGSVSTLKIQRTERGDSAVYLCASSLGSGLELFFGEGSRLTVL.